The TCR beta chain under discussion was sequenced for a study of T cells after yellow fever vaccination. The CDR3 is made up of 13 amino acids. V shed 2 bases, J shed 7 bases, and the junction held 1 base outside the gene matches. Per germline, CDR1 LGHDT and CDR2 YNNKEL (reference sequence). TCRdb analysed the 5' RACE reads with MiXCR anew, one entry per CDR3 protein. The sample holds about 220,000 distinct CDR3 sequences, approximately 3% seen once. This clonotype was counted at least ten times. This chain joins TRBV3-1 and TRBJ1-3; TRBD1 matches 8 bases. The source of this sequence is a man between 18 and 29 years old who received the YFV17D yellow fever vaccine. Sequencing used CD4+ T cells sorted from PBMCs, obtained 10 days after the yellow fever booster vaccination. CDR3 residues: CASSQSGGNTIYF. CDR3 DNA sequence: TGTGCCAGCAGCCAATCAGGGGGCAACACCATATATTTT.